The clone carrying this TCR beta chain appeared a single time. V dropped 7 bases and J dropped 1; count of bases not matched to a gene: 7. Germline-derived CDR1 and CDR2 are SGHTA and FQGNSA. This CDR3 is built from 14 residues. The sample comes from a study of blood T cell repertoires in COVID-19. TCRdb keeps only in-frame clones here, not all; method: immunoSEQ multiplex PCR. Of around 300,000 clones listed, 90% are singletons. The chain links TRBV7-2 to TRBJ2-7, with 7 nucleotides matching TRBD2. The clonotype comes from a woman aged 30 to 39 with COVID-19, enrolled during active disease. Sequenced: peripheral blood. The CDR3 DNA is TGTGCCAGCAAATCGGCGGGAGCGTCCTACGAGCAGTACTTC. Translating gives CASKSAGASYEQYF. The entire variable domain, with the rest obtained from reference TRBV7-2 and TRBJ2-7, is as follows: GAGVSQSPSNKVTEKGKDVELRCDPISGHTALYWYRQSLGQGLEFLIYFQGNSAPDKSGLPSDRFSAERTGGSVSTLTIQRTQQEDSAVYLCASKSAGASYEQYFGPGTRLTVT.